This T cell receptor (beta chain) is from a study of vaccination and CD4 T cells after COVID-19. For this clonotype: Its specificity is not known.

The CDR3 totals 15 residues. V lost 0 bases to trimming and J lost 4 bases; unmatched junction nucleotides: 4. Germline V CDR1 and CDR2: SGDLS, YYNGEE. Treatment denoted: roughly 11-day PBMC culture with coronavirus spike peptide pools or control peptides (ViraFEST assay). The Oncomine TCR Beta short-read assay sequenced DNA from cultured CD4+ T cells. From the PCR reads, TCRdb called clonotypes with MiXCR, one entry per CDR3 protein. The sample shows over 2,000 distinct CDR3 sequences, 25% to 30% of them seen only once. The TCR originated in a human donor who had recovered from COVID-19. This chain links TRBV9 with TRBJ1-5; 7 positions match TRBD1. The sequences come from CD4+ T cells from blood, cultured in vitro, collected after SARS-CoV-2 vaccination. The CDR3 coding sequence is TGTGCCAGCAGCGTAGCTCCAGGGGGTAATCAGCCCCAGCATTTT. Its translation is CASSVAPGGNQPQHF.